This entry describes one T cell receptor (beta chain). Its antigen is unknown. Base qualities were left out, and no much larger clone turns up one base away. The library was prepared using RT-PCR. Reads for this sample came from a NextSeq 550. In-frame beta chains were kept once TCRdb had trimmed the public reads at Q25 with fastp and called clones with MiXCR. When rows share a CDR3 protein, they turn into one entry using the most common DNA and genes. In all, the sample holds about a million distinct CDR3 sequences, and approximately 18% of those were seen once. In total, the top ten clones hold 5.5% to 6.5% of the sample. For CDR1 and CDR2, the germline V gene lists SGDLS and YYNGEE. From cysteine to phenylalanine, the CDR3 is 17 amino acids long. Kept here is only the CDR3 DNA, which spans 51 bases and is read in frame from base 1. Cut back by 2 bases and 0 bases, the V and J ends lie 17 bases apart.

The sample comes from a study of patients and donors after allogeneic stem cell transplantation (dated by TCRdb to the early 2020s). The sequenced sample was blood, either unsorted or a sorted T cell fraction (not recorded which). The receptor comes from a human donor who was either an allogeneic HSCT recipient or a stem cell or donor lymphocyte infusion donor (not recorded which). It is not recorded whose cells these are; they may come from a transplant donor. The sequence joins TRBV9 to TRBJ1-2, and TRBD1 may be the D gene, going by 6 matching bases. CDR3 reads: CASSVDLKDRSNYGYTF. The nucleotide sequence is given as TGTGCCAGCAGCGTCGACCTAAAAGACAGGTCTAACTATGGCTACACCTTC.